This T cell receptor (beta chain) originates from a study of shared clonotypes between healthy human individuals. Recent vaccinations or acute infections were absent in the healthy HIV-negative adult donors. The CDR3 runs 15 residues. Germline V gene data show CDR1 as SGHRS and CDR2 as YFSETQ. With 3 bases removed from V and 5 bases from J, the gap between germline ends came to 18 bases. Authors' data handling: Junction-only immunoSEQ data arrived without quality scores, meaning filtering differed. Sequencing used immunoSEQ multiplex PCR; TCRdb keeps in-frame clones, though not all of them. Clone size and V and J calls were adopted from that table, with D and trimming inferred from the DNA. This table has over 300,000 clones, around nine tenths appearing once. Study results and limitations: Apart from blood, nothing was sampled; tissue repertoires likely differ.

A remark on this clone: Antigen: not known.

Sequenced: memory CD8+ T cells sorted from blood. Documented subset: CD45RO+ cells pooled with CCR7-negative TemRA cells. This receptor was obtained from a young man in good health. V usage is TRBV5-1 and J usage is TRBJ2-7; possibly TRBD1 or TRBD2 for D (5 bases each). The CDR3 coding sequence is TGCGCCAGCAGCTCAATGCAGGGAGTTATGGACGAGCAGTACTTC. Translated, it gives CASSSMQGVMDEQYF. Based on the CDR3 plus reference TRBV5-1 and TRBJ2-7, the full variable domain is KAGVTQTPRYLIKTRGQQVTLSCSPISGHRSVSWYQQTPGQGLQFLFEYFSETQRNKGNFPGRFSGRQFSNSRSEMNVSTLELGDSALYLCASSSMQGVMDEQYFGPGTRLTVT.